Included here is one T cell receptor (beta chain) sequence, with context. An end of the junction differs from the germline gene, which may be a read error. This sample was included in a study of tumor-infiltrating lymphocytes in primary liver carcinoma. Germline V gene sequence: CDR1 SGHAT, CDR2 FQNNGV. The CDR3 spans 16 residues. With around 500 ng total RNA as template and a constant-region primer, TCR beta cDNA was made. Library construction for TCR beta comprised three nested multiplex PCR rounds performed with slightly modified ARM-PCR. TRBV1-TRBV30 forward primers and a C-beta reverse primer were used in the first two PCR rounds, which each ran for approximately 10 cycles. TCRdb re-analysed the multiplex PCR reads in MiXCR, keeping a single row per CDR3 protein. This table has 150,000 to 200,000 distinct CDR3 sequences, approximately 80% appearing once. The approximately 20-31 mg bulk tissue piece was not sorted before simultaneous RNA and DNA extraction.

The chain employs TRBV11-2 and TRBJ2-3; perhaps TRBD1 as D (6 bases). The sequenced sample consisted of tumor tissue from primary liver carcinoma. This clonotype was obtained from a man aged 40-49 years with primary liver carcinoma and hepatitis B virus infection. CDR3 in DNA: TGTGCCAGCAGAACAAGAAGTACAGGGAACACAGAAACGCAGTATTTT. This translates into CASRTRSTGNTETQYF.